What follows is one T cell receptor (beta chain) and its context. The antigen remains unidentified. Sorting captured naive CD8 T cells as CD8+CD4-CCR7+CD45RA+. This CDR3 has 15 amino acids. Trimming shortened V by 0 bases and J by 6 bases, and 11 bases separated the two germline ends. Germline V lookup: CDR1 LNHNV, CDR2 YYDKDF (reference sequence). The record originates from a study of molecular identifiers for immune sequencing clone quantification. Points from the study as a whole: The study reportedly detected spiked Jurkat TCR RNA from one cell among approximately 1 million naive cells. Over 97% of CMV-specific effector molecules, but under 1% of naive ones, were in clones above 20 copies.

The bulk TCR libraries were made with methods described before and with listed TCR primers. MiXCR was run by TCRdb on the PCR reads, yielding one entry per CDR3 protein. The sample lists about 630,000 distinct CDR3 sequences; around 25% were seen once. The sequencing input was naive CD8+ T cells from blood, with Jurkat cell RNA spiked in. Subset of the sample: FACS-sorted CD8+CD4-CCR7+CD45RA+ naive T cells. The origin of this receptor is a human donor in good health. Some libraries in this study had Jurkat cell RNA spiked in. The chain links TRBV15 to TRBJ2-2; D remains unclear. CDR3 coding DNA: TGTGCCACCAGCAGAGATTTTGGGTTCGCCGGGGAGCTGTTTTTT. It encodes CATSRDFGFAGELFF.